Below are 24 T cell receptor beta chains sequenced from a single sample in a study of cytomegalovirus exposure and HLA in healthy donors (dated by TCRdb to 2016 to 2017). Libraries were made using the immunoSEQ multiplex PCR assay. A mixture of 60 forward primers for TCR Vbeta segments and 13 reverse primers for TCR Jbeta segments was used in the multiplex PCR. TCRdb re-hosts the immuneACCESS table, in-frame sequences only. Its copies lack some clones; in the studies checked, an unresolved V gene accounts for under half of them, and the cause for the rest is not known. The sample table holds about 94,000 clones, of which 81% were seen once. In total, the top ten clones hold 10% of the sample. The material sequenced was PBMCs. The receptors were gathered from a human donor in good health.

This clone was seen just once. The chain carries TRBV9 and TRBJ2-2; D is uncertain. The ends were cut back, 3 bases at V and 4 bases at J, with 13 bases in the middle. The CDR3 is 15 amino acids. Looked up from germline, CDR1 is SGDLS and CDR2 is YYNGEE. The CDR3 coding sequence is TGTGCCAGCAGCGCCGAGGCGAGAAGCACCGGGGAGCTGTTTTTT. Residues: CASSAEARSTGELFF.

The chain is built from TRBV20-1 and TRBJ2-5; the D gene is possibly TRBD1 (6 bases). V gave up 7 bases and J gave up 5 bases, with 11 bases separating them. Germline V gene data show CDR1 as DFQATT and CDR2 as SNEGSKA (reference sequence). CDR3 length equals 11 residues. CDR3 residues: CSVGAAETQYF. CDR3 nucleotide sequence: TGCAGTGTGGGGGCGGCGGAGACCCAGTACTTC.

V is TRBV25-1 and J is TRBJ1-3, with TRBD1 matching over 10 bases. Germline trimming cut 4 bases from V and 4 bases from J; bases unmatched to any gene: 7. Germline CDR1 MGHDK, CDR2 SYGVNS. The CDR3 runs 16 residues. The CDR3 region is CASSVGTGAAGNTIYF. The CDR3 DNA follows: TGTGCCAGCAGTGTAGGGACAGGGGCTGCAGGAAACACCATATATTTT.

V gene TRBV7-2 combines with J gene TRBJ2-3; D is perhaps TRBD2 (6 bases). The CDR3 has 15 amino acids. The germline gives CDR1 SGHTA, CDR2 FQGNSA. V was pared by 5 bases and J by 0 bases, with 12 bases between. The CDR3 region is CASSGGLDSTDTQYF. DNA for the CDR3: TGTGCCAGCAGCGGGGGACTTGATAGCACAGATACGCAGTATTTT.

J is TRBJ1-2 and V is TRBV12-2. TRBV12-2 is designated a pseudogene. The CDR3 is 17 amino acids. CDR3 DNA: TGTGCAAGTCGCTTAGCGCGCTTGGAGGGTATGAACTATGGCTACACCTTC. It yields the protein CASRLARLEGMNYGYTF.

This sequence joins TRBV25-1 and TRBJ1-6, with a weak D call TRBD1 (5 bases). Germline V gene data show CDR1 as MGHDK and CDR2 as SYGVNS. Trimming took 1 base from V and 9 from J, leaving 19 bases between them. CDR3 length: 17 amino acids. The DNA for the CDR3 is TGTGCCAGCAGTGAATTTTTGGTCGCAGGGTGGAGTTCACCCCTCCACTTT. This translates into CASSEFLVAGWSSPLHF. Drawing the rest from reference TRBV25-1 and TRBJ1-6, the complete variable domain is EADIYQTPRYLVIGTGKKITLECSQTMGHDKMYWYQQDPGMELHLIHYSYGVNSTEKGDLSSESTVSRIRTEHFPLTLESARPSHTSQYLCASSEFLVAGWSSPLHFGNGTRLTVT.

The chain is built from TRBV15 and TRBJ2-1; 12 positions agree with TRBD2. The CDR3 spans 17 residues. Germline CDR1 and CDR2: LNHNV and YYDKDF (reference sequence). V was clipped by 4 bases and J by 5 bases; unmatched bases: 9. CDR3 amino acids: CATSTRALAGGDNEQFF. Written as DNA, the CDR3 is TGTGCCACCAGCACTCGAGCCCTAGCGGGAGGGGACAATGAGCAGTTCTTC.

The genes are TRBV19 and TRBJ1-2, with D uncertain. Per the germline V gene, CDR1 is LNHDA and CDR2 is SQIVND (reference sequence). The CDR3 totals 14 residues. Trimming removed 5 bases from V and 6 bases from J, with 16 bases in between. Written as DNA, the CDR3 is TGTGCCAGTAGTTGGGCCGGATCCCTCGATGGCTACACCTTC. Translated, it gives CASSWAGSLDGYTF.

The rearrangement links TRBV19 to TRBJ1-3; D is undetermined. V gave up 7 bases and J gave up 0 bases, with 10 bases separating them. Germline assignment: CDR1 LNHDA and CDR2 SQIVND (reference sequence). This CDR3 region has 14 residues. The CDR3 DNA reads as TGTGCCAGTACGGCACAGAGCTCTGGAAACACCATATATTTT. Protein sequence: CASTAQSSGNTIYF.

J is TRBJ1-1 and V is TRBV27; possible D gene TRBD1, 5 bases. Per the germline V gene, CDR1 is MNHEY and CDR2 is SMNVEV (reference sequence). V lost 1 base and J lost 7, with 13 bases in between. The CDR3 is made up of 14 amino acids. DNA of the CDR3: TGTGCCAGCAGTTTATGGGCGGGGGATAATGAAGCTTTCTTT. Translated, it gives CASSLWAGDNEAFF.

The rearrangement links TRBV30 to TRBJ1-1; D call uncertain. The germline V gene has CDR1 GTSNPN and CDR2 SVGIG (reference sequence). The germline V and J ends were trimmed by 1 base and 6 bases, with 6 bases remaining between them. This CDR3 has 11 amino acids. CDR3 DNA: TGTGCCTGGAGTGACAGAGCTGAAGCTTTCTTT. Amino acid sequence: CAWSDRAEAFF.

This chain connects TRBV7-2 to TRBJ1-1; 8 bases fit TRBD1. The CDR3 spans 16 residues. CDR1 is SGHTA, CDR2 FQGNSA, per germline. Losses at the gene ends were 5 bases for V and 0 bases for J; bases not matched to a gene: 8. CDR3 coding DNA: TGTGCCAGCAGCCATAGGACAGGGCGCCTGAACACTGAAGCTTTCTTT. Translation gives CASSHRTGRLNTEAFF.

This chain uses TRBV7-8 with TRBJ2-7; tentative D call: TRBD2 (6 bases). The CDR3 sequence is 17 residues long. V lost 1 base, J lost 3 bases, and 19 bases lay in between. The germline V gene encodes CDR1 SGHVS and CDR2 FQNEAQ. The CDR3 region is CASSLGNRDSKGYEQYF. The CDR3 nucleotides read TGTGCCAGCAGCTTAGGGAACCGGGACTCAAAGGGCTACGAGCAGTACTTC. The whole variable domain, filled in from reference TRBV7-8 and TRBJ2-7, reads GAGVSQSPRYKVAKRGQDVALRCDPISGHVSLFWYQQALGQGPEFLTYFQNEAQLDKSGLPSDRFFAERPEGSVSTLKIQRTQQEDSAVYLCASSLGNRDSKGYEQYFGPGTRLTVT.

V gene TRBV27 combines with J gene TRBJ1-2; TRBD1 matches 7 bases. Germline-derived CDR1 and CDR2 are MNHEY and SMNVEV (reference sequence). The CDR3 consists of 15 residues. Losses at the gene ends were 6 bases for V and 1 base for J; bases not matched to a gene: 8. DNA for the CDR3: TGTGCCAGCAGGAGCGGGGGACAGAGTAACTATGGCTACACCTTC. It specifies CASRSGGQSNYGYTF.

The chain links TRBV19 to TRBJ2-1, with a tentative D call TRBD1 (6 bases). Trimming cost V 7 bases and J 3 bases, with 19 bases left between them. CDR1 and CDR2 (germline): LNHDA, SQIVND (reference sequence). CDR3 length equals 16 residues. CDR3 loop: CASTDQGPSRYNEQFF. As DNA, the CDR3 is TGTGCCAGTACCGATCAGGGGCCTTCGCGCTACAATGAGCAGTTCTTC.

The rearrangement links TRBV11-2 to TRBJ2-7; 11 bases align to TRBD2. Trimming at V came to 1 base and at J to 1 base, leaving 0 bases not matched to a gene. The CDR3 contains 15 residues. Germline lookup yields CDR1 SGHAT and CDR2 FQNNGV. This chain's CDR3 is CASSLGLAGSYEQYF. The CDR3 bases are TGTGCCAGCAGCTTAGGACTAGCGGGATCCTACGAGCAGTACTTC.

This sequence joins TRBV7-8 and TRBJ1-4; TRBD1 matches 8 bases. The CDR3 loop spans 15 amino acids. Per the germline V gene, CDR1 is SGHVS and CDR2 is FQNEAQ. Unmatched junction bases numbered 8, after V lost 4 bases and J lost 7 bases. CDR3 region: CASSSDRESGEKLFF. Here the CDR3 DNA reads TGTGCCAGCAGCTCGGACAGGGAAAGCGGTGAAAAACTGTTTTTT.

The chain uses TRBV5-6 and TRBJ2-3; 7 bases align to TRBD1. Germline V gene lookup returns CDR1 SGHDT and CDR2 YYEEEE. V lost 1 base to trimming and J lost 6 bases; unmatched junction nucleotides: 14. The CDR3 runs 17 residues. The CDR3 bases are TGTGCCAGCAGCTTGACAGGGGCCATACAGTCTGCGGATACGCAGTATTTT. Protein: CASSLTGAIQSADTQYF. The full variable domain, rest sourced from reference TRBV5-6 and TRBJ2-3, is DAGVTQSPTHLIKTRGQQVTLRCSPKSGHDTVSWYQQALGQGPQFIFQYYEEEERQRGNFPDRFSGHQFPNYSSELNVNALLLGDSALYLCASSLTGAIQSADTQYFGPGTRLTVL.

The rearrangement uses TRBV19 and TRBJ1-2; no clear D. V lost 3 bases to trimming and J lost 5 bases, with 10 bases between them. CDR1 is LNHDA, CDR2 SQIVND, per germline (reference sequence). CDR3 size: 13 residues. In DNA, the CDR3 is TGTGCCAGTAGTATTGGGCAGGTTTATGGCTACACCTTC. Translated, it gives CASSIGQVYGYTF. Full variable domain (missing parts from reference TRBV19 and TRBJ1-2): DGGITQSPKYLFRKEGQNVTLSCEQNLNHDAMYWYRQDPGQGLRLIYYSQIVNDFQKGDIAEGYSVSREKKESFPLTVTSAQKNPTAFYLCASSIGQVYGYTFGSGTRLTVV.

A word on this clone: The junction does not match germline at one end; this may be a read error. The V gene is TRBV7-9, the J gene TRBJ2-1; weak D call: TRBD2 (7 bases). Germline values: CDR1 SEHNR, CDR2 FQNEAQ (reference sequence). The CDR3 consists of 12 residues. The CDR3 region has the DNA TGTTCCAGCAGCTTAGGGGGGGATGAGCAGTTCTTC. Translation: CSSSLGGDEQFF.

This clone was recorded a few times. As DNA, the CDR3 is TGTGCCAGCAGCCAATTACGGGGGGAAACCGGGGAGCTGTTTTTT. Translating gives CASSQLRGETGELFF. This rearrangement joins TRBV14 to TRBJ2-2; 7 nucleotides line up with TRBD2. The germline V gene encodes CDR1 SGHDN and CDR2 FVKESK. CDR3 length: 15 amino acids. V was pared by 2 bases and J by 5 bases, with 5 bases of the junction left unmatched.

The rearrangement joins TRBV27 to TRBJ2-3; 11 nucleotides agree with TRBD2. CDR3 length equals 14 residues. V lost 8 bases to trimming and J lost 6 bases; unmatched junction nucleotides: 7. The germline CDR1 and CDR2 sequences are MNHEY and SMNVEV (reference sequence). CDR3 sequence (DNA): TGTGCCAGCGCGCTAGCGGGGGGCCGCGATACGCAGTATTTT. Residues: CASALAGGRDTQYF.

The DNA of the CDR3 is TGTGCCAGCAGCCCGCTGGGGGGGACAGGGAGGGATGGCTACACCTTC. Translated, it gives CASSPLGGTGRDGYTF. V is TRBV25-1 and J is TRBJ1-2; TRBD1 matches 9 bases. The CDR3 loop spans 16 amino acids. J was trimmed by 6 bases and V by 6 bases; bases with no gene match: 14. Germline V lookup: CDR1 MGHDK, CDR2 SYGVNS.

The chain combines TRBV5-1 with TRBJ2-7; weak D call: TRBD1 (5 bases). Looked up from germline, CDR1 is SGHRS and CDR2 is YFSETQ. V lost 4 bases and J 2 bases, leaving 10 bases between the germline ends. This CDR3 spans 13 amino acids. The CDR3 reads CASSPDTPYEQYF. The CDR3 coding sequence is TGCGCCAGCAGCCCGGACACCCCCTACGAGCAGTACTTC.